This entry concerns a single T cell receptor beta chain. It lacks a known antigen. No base-level quality is on record; no much larger clone is a single base apart. These data are taken from a study of blood T cell repertoires in COVID-19 (dated by TCRdb to 2020 to 2022). At the level of the whole study: Collaborator samples came from the United States, Italy and Spain and covered acute and convalescent phases of COVID-19. The material from the prospective study consisted of cDNA or gDNA derived from T cells, B-cell-depleted T cells, or PBMCs. The dataset comprised deeply sampled blood TCRbeta repertoires from subjects exposed to, actively infected with, or recovered from COVID-19. The repertoires were released in a freely available public database intended as a resource for research on the immune response to SARS-CoV-2. The samples were drawn from two sources: the first 160 participants of the ongoing ImmuneRACE study, and 1,000 to 1,500 subjects contributed by 6 global collaborators. Nearly every sample came with metadata listing a de-identified subject ID, COVID-19 status, age in years and sex. Where available, HLA class I and class II types were taken from metadata supplied by the sample provider and were not determined by assay-based typing.

Collaborating institutions collected whole blood in K2EDTA tubes following their own protocols. For TCRbeta analysis, collaborators shipped samples in one of three forms: frozen whole blood, isolated PBMCs, or DNA extracted from either of those sample types. What the work shows at the level of the full study, not this receptor alone: How much clinical and demographic metadata was included differed by source and by participant, and the metadata was provided uncurated.

The germline V gene (reference sequence) gives CDR1 as LGHDT and CDR2 as YNNKEL. From its cysteine to its phenylalanine, the CDR3 spans 13 amino acids. The only DNA kept is the CDR3, 39 bases in frame from the first base. Compared with germline, V lacks 5 bases and J lacks 5 bases; bases without a gene match: 3. TCRbeta CDR3 regions were amplified from genomic DNA by means of the immunoSEQ Assay, a bias-controlled multiplex PCR. In the original analysis: Within the assay, amplification of reference gene primers was used to estimate how many nucleated cells each sample contained. To quantify the absolute abundance of each unique TCRbeta CDR3 rearrangement, sequence reads were collapsed and filtered. Productive Simpson clonality was computed per sample as the square root of Simpson's diversity index over productive rearrangements. TCRdb obtained this table from immuneACCESS and retained in-frame rearrangements with V and J assigned. These tables miss some clones; where compared with another copy, unresolved V genes account for less than half of the shortfall, and the remainder is unexplained. Clonal size and the V and J genes are those of that table, whereas D and trimming came from the DNA. The sample table shows about 160,000 clones, and 65% to 85% are seen once. Roughly 9.1% of the sample rests with the top ten.

Sample: peripheral blood. The origin of this receptor is a woman aged 80 or older with active or convalescent COVID-19. The rearranged segments are TRBV3-1 (or the pseudogene TRBV3-2) and TRBJ2-7; 10 bases in between match TRBD2. Here is the DNA: TGTGCCAGCAGCGGGACTAGCGTTCACGAGCAGTACTTC. Its amino acids are CASSGTSVHEQYF.